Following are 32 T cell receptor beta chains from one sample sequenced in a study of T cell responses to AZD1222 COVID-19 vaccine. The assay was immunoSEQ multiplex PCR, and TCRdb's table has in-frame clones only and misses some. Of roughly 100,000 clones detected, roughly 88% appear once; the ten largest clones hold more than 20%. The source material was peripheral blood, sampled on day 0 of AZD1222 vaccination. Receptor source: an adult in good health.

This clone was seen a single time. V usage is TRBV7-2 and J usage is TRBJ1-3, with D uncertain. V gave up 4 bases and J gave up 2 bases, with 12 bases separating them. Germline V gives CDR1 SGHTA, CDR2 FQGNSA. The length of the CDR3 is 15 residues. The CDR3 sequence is CASSSYGPAGNTIYF. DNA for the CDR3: TGTGCCAGCAGCTCCTACGGCCCGGCTGGAAACACCATATATTTT.

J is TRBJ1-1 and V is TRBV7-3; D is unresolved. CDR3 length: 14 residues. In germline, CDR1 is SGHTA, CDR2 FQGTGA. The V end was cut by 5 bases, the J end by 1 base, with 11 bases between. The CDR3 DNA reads TGTGCCAGCAGCCCCTCCTCCAAGAACACTGAAGCTTTCTTT. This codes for CASSPSSKNTEAFF.

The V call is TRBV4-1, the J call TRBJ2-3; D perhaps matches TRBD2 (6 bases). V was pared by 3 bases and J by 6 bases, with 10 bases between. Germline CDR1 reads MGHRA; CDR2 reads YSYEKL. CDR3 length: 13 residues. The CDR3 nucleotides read TGCGCCAGCAGCCAGGGGGACTCGGATACGCAGTATTTT. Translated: CASSQGDSDTQYF.

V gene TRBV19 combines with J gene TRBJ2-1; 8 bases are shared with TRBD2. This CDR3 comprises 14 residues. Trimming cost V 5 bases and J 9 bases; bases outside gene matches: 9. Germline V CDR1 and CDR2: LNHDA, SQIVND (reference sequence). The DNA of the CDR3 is TGTGCCAGTAGTGCGGGACTAGACCCAAGTGAGCAGTTCTTC. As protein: CASSAGLDPSEQFF. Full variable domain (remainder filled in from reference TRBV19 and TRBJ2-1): DGGITQSPKYLFRKEGQNVTLSCEQNLNHDAMYWYRQDPGQGLRLIYYSQIVNDFQKGDIAEGYSVSREKKESFPLTVTSAQKNPTAFYLCASSAGLDPSEQFFGPGTRLTVL.

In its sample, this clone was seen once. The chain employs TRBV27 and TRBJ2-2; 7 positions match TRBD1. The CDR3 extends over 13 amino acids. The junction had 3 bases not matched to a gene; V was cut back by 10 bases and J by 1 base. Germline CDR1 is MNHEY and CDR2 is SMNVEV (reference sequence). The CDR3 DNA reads TGTGCCACAAGGGGGCAGAACACCGGGGAGCTGTTTTTT. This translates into CATRGQNTGELFF.

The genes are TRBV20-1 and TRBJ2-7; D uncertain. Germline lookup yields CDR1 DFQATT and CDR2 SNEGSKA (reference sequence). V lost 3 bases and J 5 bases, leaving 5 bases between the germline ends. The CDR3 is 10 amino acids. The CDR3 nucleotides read TGCAGTGCTAGGGTCGACGAGCAGTACTTC. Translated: CSARVDEQYF.

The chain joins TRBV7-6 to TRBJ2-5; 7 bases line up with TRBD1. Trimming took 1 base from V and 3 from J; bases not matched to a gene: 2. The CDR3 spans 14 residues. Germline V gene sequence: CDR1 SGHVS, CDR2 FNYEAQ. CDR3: CASSLVTGEETQYF. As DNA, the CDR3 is TGTGCCAGCAGCTTAGTAACAGGGGAAGAGACCCAGTACTTC.

CDR3 protein: CASSAGSGGSGVTDTQYF. CDR3 DNA sequence: TGTGCCAGCAGCGCAGGCAGTGGGGGCTCCGGTGTCACAGATACGCAGTATTTT. V and J are TRBV9 and TRBJ2-3; D possibly corresponds to TRBD1 (6 bases). The CDR3 sequence is 18 residues long. Per germline, CDR1 SGDLS and CDR2 YYNGEE. The germline V and J ends were trimmed by 3 bases and 2 bases, with 22 bases remaining between them.

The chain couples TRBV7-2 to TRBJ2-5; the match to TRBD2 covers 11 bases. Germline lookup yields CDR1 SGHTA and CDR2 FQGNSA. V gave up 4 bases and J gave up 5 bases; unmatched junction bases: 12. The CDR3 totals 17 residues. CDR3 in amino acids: CASSSTSGAASWETQYF. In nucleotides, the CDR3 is TGTGCCAGCAGCTCGACTAGCGGGGCTGCTTCGTGGGAGACCCAGTACTTC.

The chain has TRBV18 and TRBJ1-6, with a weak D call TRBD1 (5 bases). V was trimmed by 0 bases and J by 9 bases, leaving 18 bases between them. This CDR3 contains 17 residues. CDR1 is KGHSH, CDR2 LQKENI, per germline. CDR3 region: CASSPPPNAGIASPLHF. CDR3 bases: TGTGCCAGCTCACCACCACCAAACGCAGGGATTGCTTCACCCCTCCACTTT.

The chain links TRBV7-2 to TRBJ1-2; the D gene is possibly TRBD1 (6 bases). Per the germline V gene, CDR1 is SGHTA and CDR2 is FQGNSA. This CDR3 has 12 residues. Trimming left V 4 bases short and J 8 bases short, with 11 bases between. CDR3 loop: CASSSATGGYTF. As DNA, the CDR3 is TGTGCCAGCAGCTCGGCGACAGGCGGCTACACCTTC.

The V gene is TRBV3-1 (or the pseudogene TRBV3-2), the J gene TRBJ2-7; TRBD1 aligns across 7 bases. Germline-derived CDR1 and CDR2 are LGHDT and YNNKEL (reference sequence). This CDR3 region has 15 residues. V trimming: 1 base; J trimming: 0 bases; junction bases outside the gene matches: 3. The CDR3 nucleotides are TGTGCCAGCAGCCAAGGGACAGGTTTCTCCTACGAGCAGTACTTC. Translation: CASSQGTGFSYEQYF.

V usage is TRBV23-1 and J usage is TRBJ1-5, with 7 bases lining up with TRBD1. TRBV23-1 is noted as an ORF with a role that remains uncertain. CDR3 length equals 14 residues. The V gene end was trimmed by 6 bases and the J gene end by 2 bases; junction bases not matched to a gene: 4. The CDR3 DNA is TGCGCCAGCAGGACAGGGATTTGCAATCAGCCCCAGCATTTT. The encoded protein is CASRTGICNQPQHF.

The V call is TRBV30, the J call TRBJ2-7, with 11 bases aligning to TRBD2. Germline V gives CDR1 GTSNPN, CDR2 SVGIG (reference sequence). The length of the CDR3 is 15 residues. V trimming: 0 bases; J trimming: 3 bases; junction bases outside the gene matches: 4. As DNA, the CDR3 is TGTGCCTGGAGTGTAGGTACTAGCGGGGGCTACGAGCAGTACTTC. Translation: CAWSVGTSGGYEQYF.

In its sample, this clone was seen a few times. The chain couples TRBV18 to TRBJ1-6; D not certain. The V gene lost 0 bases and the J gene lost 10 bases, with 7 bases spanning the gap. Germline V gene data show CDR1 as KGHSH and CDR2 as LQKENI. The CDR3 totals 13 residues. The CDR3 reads CASSPPSESPLHF. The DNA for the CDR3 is TGTGCCAGCTCACCACCTTCCGAGTCACCCCTCCACTTT.

CDR3 DNA sequence: TGTGCCAGCAGCTTAGGGGTCAGGGCGTCAACTAATGAAAAACTGTTTTTT. Its translation: CASSLGVRASTNEKLFF. The chain recombines TRBV7-2 with TRBJ1-4; D possibly corresponds to TRBD1 (5 bases). Germline V gives CDR1 SGHTA, CDR2 FQGNSA. This CDR3 contains 17 residues. Trimming left V 1 base short and J 0 bases short, with 12 bases between.

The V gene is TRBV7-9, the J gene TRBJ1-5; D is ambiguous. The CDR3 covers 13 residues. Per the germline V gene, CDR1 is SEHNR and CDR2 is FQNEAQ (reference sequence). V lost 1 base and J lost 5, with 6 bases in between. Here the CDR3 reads CASSLEADQPQHF. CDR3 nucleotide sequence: TGTGCCAGCAGCTTAGAAGCGGATCAGCCCCAGCATTTT.

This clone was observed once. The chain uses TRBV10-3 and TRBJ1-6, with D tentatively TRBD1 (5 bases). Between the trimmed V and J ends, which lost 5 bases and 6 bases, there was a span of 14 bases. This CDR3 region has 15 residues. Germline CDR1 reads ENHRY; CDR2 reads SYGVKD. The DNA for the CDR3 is TGTGCCATCAGTACTCCGGGACTGGTTAATTCACCCCTCCACTTT. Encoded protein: CAISTPGLVNSPLHF.

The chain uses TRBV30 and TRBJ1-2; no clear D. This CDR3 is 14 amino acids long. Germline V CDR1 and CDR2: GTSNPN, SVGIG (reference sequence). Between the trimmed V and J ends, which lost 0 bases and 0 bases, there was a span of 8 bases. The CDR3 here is CAWSVLSTNYGYTF. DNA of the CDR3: TGTGCCTGGAGTGTCTTGTCGACTAACTATGGCTACACCTTC.

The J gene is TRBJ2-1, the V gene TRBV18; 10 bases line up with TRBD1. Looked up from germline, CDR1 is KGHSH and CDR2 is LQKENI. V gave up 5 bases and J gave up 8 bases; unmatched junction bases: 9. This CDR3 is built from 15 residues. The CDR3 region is CASSSRDRGSDEQFF. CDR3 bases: TGTGCCAGCTCATCCCGGGACAGGGGTTCAGATGAGCAGTTCTTC.

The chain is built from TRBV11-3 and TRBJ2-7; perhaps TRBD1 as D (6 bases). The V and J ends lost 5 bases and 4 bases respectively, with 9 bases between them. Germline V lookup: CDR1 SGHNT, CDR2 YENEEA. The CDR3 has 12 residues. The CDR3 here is CASSATGYEQYF. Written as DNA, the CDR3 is TGTGCCAGCAGCGCGACAGGTTACGAGCAGTACTTC.

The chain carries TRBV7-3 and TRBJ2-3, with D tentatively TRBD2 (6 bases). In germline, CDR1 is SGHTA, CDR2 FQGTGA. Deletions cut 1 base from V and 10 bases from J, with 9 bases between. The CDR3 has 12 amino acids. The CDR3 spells CASSLKWGAQYF. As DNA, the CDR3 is TGTGCCAGCAGCTTAAAGTGGGGGGCGCAGTATTTT. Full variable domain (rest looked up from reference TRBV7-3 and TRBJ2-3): GAGVSQTPSNKVTEKGKYVELRCDPISGHTALYWYRQSLGQGPEFLIYFQGTGAADDSGLPNDRFFAVRPEGSVSTLKIQRTERGDSAVYLCASSLKWGAQYFGPGTRLTVL.

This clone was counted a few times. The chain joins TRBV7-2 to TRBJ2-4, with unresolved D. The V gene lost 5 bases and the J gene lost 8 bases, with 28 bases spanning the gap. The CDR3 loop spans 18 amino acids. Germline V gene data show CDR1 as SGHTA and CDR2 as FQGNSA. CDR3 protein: CASSPENSLDTRMDIQYF. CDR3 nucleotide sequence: TGTGCCAGCAGCCCCGAAAATAGTCTCGATACGAGAATGGACATTCAGTACTTC.

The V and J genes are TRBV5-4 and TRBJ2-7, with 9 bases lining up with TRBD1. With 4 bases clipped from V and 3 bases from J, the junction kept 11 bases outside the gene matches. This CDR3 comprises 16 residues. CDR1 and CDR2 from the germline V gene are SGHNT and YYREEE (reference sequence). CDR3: CASSPQTGGRLYEQYF. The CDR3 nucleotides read TGTGCCAGCAGCCCTCAGACAGGGGGAAGACTCTACGAGCAGTACTTC. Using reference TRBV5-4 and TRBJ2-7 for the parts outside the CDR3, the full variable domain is ETGVTQSPTHLIKTRGQQVTLRCSSQSGHNTVSWYQQALGQGPQFIFQYYREEENGRGNFPPRFSGLQFPNYSSELNVNALELDDSALYLCASSPQTGGRLYEQYFGPGTRLTVT.

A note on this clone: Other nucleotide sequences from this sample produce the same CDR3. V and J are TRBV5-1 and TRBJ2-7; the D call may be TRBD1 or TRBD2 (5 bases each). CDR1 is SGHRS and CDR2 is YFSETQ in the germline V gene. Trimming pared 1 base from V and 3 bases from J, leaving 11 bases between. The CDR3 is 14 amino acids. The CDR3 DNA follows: TGCGCCAGCAGCTTGTCGTCAGGGAGCTACGAGCAGTACTTC. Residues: CASSLSSGSYEQYF. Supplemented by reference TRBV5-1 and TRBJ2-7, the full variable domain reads KAGVTQTPRYLIKTRGQQVTLSCSPISGHRSVSWYQQTPGQGLQFLFEYFSETQRNKGNFPGRFSGRQFSNSRSEMNVSTLELGDSALYLCASSLSSGSYEQYFGPGTRLTVT.

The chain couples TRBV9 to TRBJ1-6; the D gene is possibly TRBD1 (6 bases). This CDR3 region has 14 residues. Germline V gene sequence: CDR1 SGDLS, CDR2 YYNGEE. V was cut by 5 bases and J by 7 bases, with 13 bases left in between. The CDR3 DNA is TGTGCCAGCAGGGGACAAACCAGGAATTCACCCCTCCACTTT. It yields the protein CASRGQTRNSPLHF.

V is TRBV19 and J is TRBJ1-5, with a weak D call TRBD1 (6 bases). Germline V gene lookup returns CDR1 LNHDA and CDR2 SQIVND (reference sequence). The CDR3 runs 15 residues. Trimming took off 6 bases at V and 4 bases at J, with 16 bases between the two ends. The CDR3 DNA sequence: TGTGCCAGTAGATCAGGGGTCGGATTGAATCAGCCCCAGCATTTT. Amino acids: CASRSGVGLNQPQHF.

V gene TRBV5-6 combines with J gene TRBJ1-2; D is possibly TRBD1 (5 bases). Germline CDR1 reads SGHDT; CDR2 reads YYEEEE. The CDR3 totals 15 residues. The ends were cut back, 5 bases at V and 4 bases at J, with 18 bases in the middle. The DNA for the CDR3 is TGTGCCAGCAGTCCTAAACGGGGGTTGATCTATGGCTACACCTTC. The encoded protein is CASSPKRGLIYGYTF. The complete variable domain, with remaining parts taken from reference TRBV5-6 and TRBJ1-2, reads DAGVTQSPTHLIKTRGQQVTLRCSPKSGHDTVSWYQQALGQGPQFIFQYYEEEERQRGNFPDRFSGHQFPNYSSELNVNALLLGDSALYLCASSPKRGLIYGYTFGSGTRLTVV.

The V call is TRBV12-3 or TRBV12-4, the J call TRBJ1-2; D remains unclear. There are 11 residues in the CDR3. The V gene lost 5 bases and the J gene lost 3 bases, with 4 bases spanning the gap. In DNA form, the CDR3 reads TGTGCCAGCAGTAGGGACTATGGCTACACCTTC. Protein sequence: CASSRDYGYTF.

This chain's CDR3 is CASSRGQGDVAPLHF. The CDR3 DNA sequence: TGTGCCAGCTCACGGGGACAGGGGGACGTGGCACCCCTCCACTTT. This chain uses TRBV18 with TRBJ1-6; TRBD1 agrees at 11 bases. Germline V gene sequence: CDR1 KGHSH, CDR2 LQKENI. V was clipped by 4 bases and J by 11 bases; unmatched bases: 7. The CDR3 is made up of 15 amino acids.

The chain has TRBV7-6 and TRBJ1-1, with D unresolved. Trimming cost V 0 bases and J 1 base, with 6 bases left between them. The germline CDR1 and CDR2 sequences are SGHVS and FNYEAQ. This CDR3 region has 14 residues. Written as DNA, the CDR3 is TGTGCCAGCAGCTTAGCGCTGGGGAACACTGAAGCTTTCTTT. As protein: CASSLALGNTEAFF.

CDR3 DNA sequence: TGTGCCAGCAGCTTAGAGGCGGACAGGGTTCTTTCTGGAAACACCATATATTTT. This encodes CASSLEADRVLSGNTIYF. The rearrangement links TRBV7-9 to TRBJ1-3, with 8 bases lining up with TRBD1. Germline V gene sequence: CDR1 SEHNR, CDR2 FQNEAQ (reference sequence). This CDR3 region has 18 residues. Trimming removed 1 base from V and 1 base from J; junction bases left unmatched: 9. The full variable domain, its missing parts supplied by reference TRBV7-9 and TRBJ1-3, is DTGVSQNPRHKITKRGQNVTFRCDPISEHNRLYWYRQTLGQGPEFLTYFQNEAQLEKSRLLSDRFSAERPKGSFSTLEIQRTEQGDSAMYLCASSLEADRVLSGNTIYFGEGSWLTVV.